The sequence of this T cell receptor (beta chain) was determined in a study of post-analysis software for immune sequencing data. Study-level results: In patients, TRBV5-6, TRBV5-1 and TRBV20-1 belonged to 4 or 5 TRBV segments found more frequently than in controls.

Turning to this clonotype: The antigen is unknown.

The germline V gene has CDR1 SGDLS and CDR2 YYNGEE. Trimming pared 3 bases from V and 5 bases from J, leaving 11 bases between. The CDR3 is made up of 13 amino acids. The library was made from cDNA and included unique molecular identifiers. MiXCR, run by TCRdb on the PCR reads, gives a single entry per CDR3 protein. The sample records about 770,000 distinct CDR3 sequences, 35% to 55% being singletons. Sequenced material: blood. The chain has TRBV9 and TRBJ1-2; D uncertain. This TCR was recovered from a girl between 5 and 17 years old with multiple sclerosis. CDR3: CASSETGTYGYTF. CDR3 nucleotides: TGTGCCAGCAGCGAGACGGGAACGTATGGCTACACCTTC.